Detailed here is one T cell receptor (beta chain). Its antigen is undetermined. Germline V gene sequence: CDR1 SQVTM, CDR2 ANQGSEA. CDR3 length: 14 amino acids. Trimming removed 3 bases from V and 3 bases from J, with 15 bases in between. Assay used: immunoSEQ multiplex PCR; TCRdb lists only in-frame clones, some missing. The data hold roughly 80,000 clones, with more than 80% observed a single time. The data derive from a study of OX40 agonist ivuxolimab in advanced cancers. Study conclusions and caveats: Clonal expansion was seen in CD4+ and CD8+ blood T cells by week 6 at 0.1 to 3.0 mg/kg.

The chain joins TRBV29-1 to TRBJ2-7; D is unclear. The sequence was obtained from an adult with an advanced solid tumor such as melanoma, head and neck, liver or kidney cancer. The sequencing here drew on CD4+ or CD8+ T cells sorted from blood, taken in a trial of the OX40 agonist ivuxolimab. CDR3 protein: CSVEASWGSYEQYF. The CDR3 region has the DNA TGCAGCGTTGAGGCCAGCTGGGGAAGCTACGAGCAGTACTTC.